The present T cell receptor (beta chain) was sequenced within a study of T-cell memory formation after mild COVID-19. Comments on this clonotype: Its specificity is unknown.

Germline V gene data show CDR1 as SGHTA and CDR2 as FQGNSA. The CDR3 length is 20 residues. The junction had 21 bases not matched to a gene; V was cut back by 4 bases and J by 8 bases. Regarding the study as a whole: Second-wave clones peaking on day 37 lacked confirmed SARS-CoV-2 specificity. Balance between CD4 and CD8 was seen in clones contracting day 15 to 85, and a CD4+ lean was seen in later expanders. CM and EM subsets held most contracting CD4+ clones; EMRA held CD8+ ones.

cDNA libraries for TCR alpha and TCR beta, carrying sample barcodes and UMIs, came from 5'RACE with constant-segment primers. TCRdb re-derived calls from the 5' RACE reads in MiXCR, one entry per CDR3 protein. The sample gives 400,000 to 500,000 distinct CDR3 sequences, 20% to 25% of which show up once; roughly 9.7% is in the top ten. The chain carries TRBV7-2 and TRBJ2-1, with 12 bases matching TRBD2. Specimen: PBMCs or a T cell subset sorted from them (not recorded which). This TCR was recovered from an adult woman who had mild COVID-19 (a few samples of this study predate the infection). Cell type and time point are not known. CDR3: CASSSDSGLAGIGGNHEQFF. CDR3 coding DNA: TGTGCCAGCAGCTCCGACAGTGGACTAGCGGGGATCGGTGGTAACCATGAGCAGTTCTTC.